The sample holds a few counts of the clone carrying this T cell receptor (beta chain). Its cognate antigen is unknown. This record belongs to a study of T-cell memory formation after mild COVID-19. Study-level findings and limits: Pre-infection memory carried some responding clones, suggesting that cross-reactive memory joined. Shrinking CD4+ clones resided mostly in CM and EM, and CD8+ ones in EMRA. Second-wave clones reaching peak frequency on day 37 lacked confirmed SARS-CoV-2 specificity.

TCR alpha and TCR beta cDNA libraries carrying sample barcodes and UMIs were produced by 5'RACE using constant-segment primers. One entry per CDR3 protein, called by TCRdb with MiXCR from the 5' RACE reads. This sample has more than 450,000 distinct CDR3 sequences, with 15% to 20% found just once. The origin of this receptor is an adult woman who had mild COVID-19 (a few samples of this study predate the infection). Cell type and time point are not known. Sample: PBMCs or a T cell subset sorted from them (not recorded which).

CDR3 sequence reads: CSVGRAYEQYF. The CDR3 coding sequence is TGCAGCGTTGGCAGGGCCTACGAGCAGTACTTC. The J gene is TRBJ2-7, the V gene TRBV29-1; possible D gene TRBD1, 5 bases. The CDR3 contains 11 residues. V was pared by 4 bases and J by 2 bases, with 6 bases between. Germline V gene data show CDR1 as SQVTM and CDR2 as ANQGSEA.